Listed below are T cell receptor beta chains from one sample, sequenced in a study of blood T cell repertoires in COVID-19. The method was immunoSEQ multiplex PCR; TCRdb's version includes in-frame clones alone and lacks a portion of them. The data contain a few hundred thousand clones, around 85% of them singletons. What was sequenced was peripheral blood. The receptors derive from a man aged 55 to 70 with acute or convalescent COVID-19. Both conserved end residues are part of each CDR3. A D gene is named only where the DNA matches it firmly. Where a row states a size, it is once, few, many or the class of an expanded clone; other rows omit it.

TRBV7-2	-	-	TRBJ1-6	CASSLEVAGGSPLHF	TGTGCCAGCAGCTTAGAGGTAGCGGGGGGTTCACCCCTCCACTTT
TRBV9	TRBD2	-	TRBJ2-7	CASSVEERAGLFYEQYF	TGTGCCAGCAGCGTAGAAGAGAGAGCGGGACTTTTCTACGAGCAGTACTTC
TRBV11-2	TRBD2	once	TRBJ2-1	CASTSSRLAGVWQFF	TGTGCCAGCACCTCTAGTAGGCTAGCGGGAGTGTGGCAGTTCTTC
TRBV7-9	-	-	TRBJ2-2	CASSLASSNTGELFF	TGTGCCAGCAGCCTAGCGAGCTCGAACACCGGGGAGCTGTTTTTT
TRBV12-3/TRBV12-4	-	-	TRBJ1-1	CASSGLSTEAFF	TGTGCCAGCAGTGGGCTAAGCACTGAAGCTTTCTTT
TRBV2	TRBD2	-	TRBJ2-7	CASRKGSSGRAIGYEQYF	TGTGCCAGCAGGAAGGGGTCTAGCGGGAGGGCCATTGGATACGAGCAGTACTTC
TRBV27	-	-	TRBJ2-3	CASSLSPTVGVNTDTQYF	TGTGCCAGCAGTTTATCCCCCACCGTGGGAGTTAACACAGATACGCAGTATTTT
TRBV6-2/TRBV6-3	-	few	TRBJ2-1	CASSSRQESWTISSYNEQFF	TGTGCCAGCAGTTCTCGACAGGAGAGCTGGACCATTAGCTCCTACAATGAGCAGTTCTTC
TRBV27	-	-	TRBJ2-5	CASSFQQGGRETQYF	TGTGCCAGCAGTTTTCAGCAGGGAGGACGGGAGACCCAGTACTTC
TRBV2	TRBD1	-	TRBJ2-7	CASSRDRRNYEQYF	TGTGCCAGCAGTCGGGACAGGAGGAATTACGAGCAGTACTTC
TRBV4-3	-	-	TRBJ2-2	CASSQAGAMNTGELFF	TGCGCCAGCAGCCAAGCGGGAGCTATGAACACCGGGGAGCTGTTTTTT
TRBV5-1	-	-	TRBJ1-5	CASSWAGGDNQPQHF	TGCGCCAGCAGTTGGGCAGGCGGGGATAATCAGCCCCAGCATTTT
TRBV12-3/TRBV12-4	-	-	TRBJ1-5	CASSPQGNQPQHF	TGTGCCAGCAGTCCACAGGGAAATCAGCCCCAGCATTTT
TRBV11-3	TRBD2	-	TRBJ2-7	CASSISAGGLVYEQYF	TGTGCCAGCAGCATTTCAGCGGGAGGTCTAGTCTACGAGCAGTACTTC
TRBV27	-	-	TRBJ1-1	CASSLYRGSNTEAFF	TGTGCCAGCAGTTTATACCGGGGAAGTAATACTGAAGCTTTCTTT
TRBV5-1	-	-	TRBJ1-2	CASSLDSPGGYTF	TGCGCCAGCAGCTTGGACAGCCCCGGTGGCTACACCTTC
TRBV9	TRBD2	-	TRBJ2-5	CASNLGGAETQYF	TGTGCCAGCAACCTCGGGGGGGCAGAGACCCAGTACTTC
TRBV28	TRBD1	few	TRBJ1-2	CASSLGQFYGYTF	TGTGCCAGCAGCTTGGGACAGTTCTATGGCTACACCTTC
TRBV18	-	-	TRBJ2-1	CASSPPQNPNEQFF	TGTGCCAGCTCACCCCCTCAGAATCCCAATGAGCAGTTCTTC
TRBV12-5	TRBD1	-	TRBJ2-1	CASGLIQGGEQFF	TGTGCTAGTGGTCTAATACAGGGGGGAGAGCAGTTCTTC
TRBV5-1	TRBD2	-	TRBJ2-2	CASSSGLAGGLGTGELFF	TGCGCCAGCAGCTCCGGACTAGCGGGAGGGCTAGGTACCGGGGAGCTGTTTTTT
TRBV9	TRBD2	-	TRBJ2-7	CASSRSGGRPYEQYF	TGTGCCAGCAGCAGAAGCGGGGGCCGACCCTACGAGCAGTACTTC
TRBV14	TRBD1	-	TRBJ1-4	CASSDQGAYPEKLFF	TGTGCCAGCAGCGATCAGGGGGCATACCCTGAAAAACTGTTTTTT
TRBV5-4	TRBD2	-	TRBJ2-7	CASSLTSGRAYEQYF	TGTGCCAGCAGCTTGACTAGCGGGAGGGCCTACGAGCAGTACTTC
TRBV20-1	-	-	TRBJ2-7	CSASLSSARSYEQYF	TGCAGTGCTAGTTTGTCATCCGCCAGATCCTACGAGCAGTACTTC
TRBV30	-	-	TRBJ2-7	CAWGRWNEAYEQYF	TGTGCCTGGGGAAGGTGGAATGAGGCCTACGAGCAGTACTTC
TRBV6-6	-	-	TRBJ2-7	CAAGALGFYEQYF	TGTGCCGCGGGGGCCTTGGGTTTCTACGAGCAGTACTTC
TRBV30	-	-	TRBJ1-5	CAWSPTGMGNQPQHF	TGTGCCTGGAGTCCGACAGGAATGGGCAATCAGCCCCAGCATTTT
TRBV5-1	-	-	TRBJ2-2	CASSLTAGVPGELFF	TGCGCCAGCAGCTTGACAGCCGGGGTGCCCGGGGAGCTGTTTTTT